Following are 2 T cell receptor beta chains from one sample sequenced in a study of cytomegalovirus exposure and HLA in healthy donors. The PCR had 60 Vbeta and 13 Jbeta primers. Clones were sequenced by immunoSEQ multiplex PCR, and TCRdb holds only the in-frame ones, with some missing. The sample lists 110,000 to 150,000 clones, approximately 80% seen once, with approximately 4% in the top ten. The material sequenced was PBMCs. The receptors shown here come from a male donor in good health and CMV-seronegative.

V usage is TRBV2 and J usage is TRBJ2-7; TRBD1 is a possible D gene (7 bases). Germline lookup yields CDR1 SNHLY and CDR2 FYNNEI. Trimming removed 4 bases at V and 3 bases at J, with 13 bases between. CDR3 length: 14 amino acids. The CDR3, as DNA: TGTGCCAGCAGTGTTTACAGGGGAGGCTACGAGCAGTACTTC. Translation: CASSVYRGGYEQYF.

The chain links TRBV5-5 to TRBJ2-6; 11 nucleotides align to TRBD1. The CDR3 sequence is 17 residues long. Germline V lookup: CDR1 SGHKS, CDR2 YYEKEE (reference sequence). J was trimmed by 2 bases and V by 4 bases; bases with no gene match: 5. DNA for the CDR3: TGTGCCAGCAGCACCGGACAGGGGGCAGCTGGGGCCAACGTCCTGACTTTC. Amino acid sequence: CASSTGQGAAGANVLTF.